This T cell receptor (beta chain) was recovered during a study of cytomegalovirus exposure and HLA in healthy donors. V gave up 1 base and J gave up 8 bases, with 9 bases separating them. The germline CDR1 and CDR2 sequences are LGHNA and YSLEER. The CDR3 spans 14 residues. The PCR used 60 Vbeta and 13 Jbeta primers. Profiled with immunoSEQ multiplex PCR; TCRdb holds only in-frame clones, not every one. The profile covers roughly 150,000 clones, with roughly 80% appearing a single time and roughly 8% taken by the ten largest. The V gene is TRBV4-3, the J gene TRBJ1-6; D gene uncertain. The TCR sequence derives from a male donor in good health and CMV-seropositive. The sequenced sample was PBMCs. The CDR3 DNA sequence: TGCGCCAGCAGCCAAGGGAGAGGGCATTCACCCCTCCACTTT. Its translation is CASSQGRGHSPLHF.